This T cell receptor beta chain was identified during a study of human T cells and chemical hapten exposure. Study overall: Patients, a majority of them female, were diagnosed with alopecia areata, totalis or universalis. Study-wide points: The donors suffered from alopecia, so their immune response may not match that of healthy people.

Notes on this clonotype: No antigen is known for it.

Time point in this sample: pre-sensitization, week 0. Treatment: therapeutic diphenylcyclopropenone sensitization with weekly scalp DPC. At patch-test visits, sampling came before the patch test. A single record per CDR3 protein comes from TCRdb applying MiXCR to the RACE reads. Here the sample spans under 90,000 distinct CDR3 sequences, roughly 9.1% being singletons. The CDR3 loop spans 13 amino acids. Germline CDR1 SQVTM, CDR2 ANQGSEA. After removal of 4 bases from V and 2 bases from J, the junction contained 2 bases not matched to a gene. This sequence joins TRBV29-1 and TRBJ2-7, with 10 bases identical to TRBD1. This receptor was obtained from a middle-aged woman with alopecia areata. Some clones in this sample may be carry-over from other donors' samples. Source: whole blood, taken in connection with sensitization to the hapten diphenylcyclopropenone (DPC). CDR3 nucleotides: TGCAGCGTTGGGACAGGGGGACCCTACGAGCAGTACTTC. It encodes CSVGTGGPYEQYF.